These 31 T cell receptor beta chains originate from one sample sequenced in a study of yellow fever vaccine responses in identical twins. A single record per CDR3 protein comes from TCRdb applying MiXCR to the RT-PCR reads. The data contain thousands of distinct CDR3 sequences, around 90% of them singletons. The sample here was T cells from blood (PBMCs), unsorted or a sorted subset (not recorded which), taken before or after yellow fever vaccination (not recorded which). These receptors came from a young woman who received the yellow fever vaccine.

J is TRBJ2-3 and V is TRBV5-1; D may be TRBD1 or TRBD2 (5 bases each). The length of the CDR3 is 14 residues. From germline, CDR1 is SGHRS and CDR2 YFSETQ. The V gene lost 5 bases and the J gene lost 2 bases, with 12 bases spanning the gap. CDR3 coding DNA: TGCGCCAGCAGTCTGTGGGACCCCACAGATACGCAGTATTTT. Protein sequence: CASSLWDPTDTQYF. The variable domain in full, with the rest retrieved from reference TRBV5-1 and TRBJ2-3, is KAGVTQTPRYLIKTRGQQVTLSCSPISGHRSVSWYQQTPGQGLQFLFEYFSETQRNKGNFPGRFSGRQFSNSRSEMNVSTLELGDSALYLCASSLWDPTDTQYFGPGTRLTVL.

The chain recombines TRBV18 with TRBJ2-7; 9 nucleotides agree with TRBD1. Germline V gene sequence: CDR1 KGHSH, CDR2 LQKENI. The CDR3 runs 15 residues. With 5 bases clipped from V and 3 bases from J, the junction kept 8 bases outside the gene matches. The CDR3 DNA follows: TGTGCCAGCTCAGCGACCGGGACAGGGAACTACGAGCAGTACTTC. Translating it yields CASSATGTGNYEQYF. Looking up the rest from reference TRBV18 and TRBJ2-7 gives the full variable domain: NAGVMQNPRHLVRRRGQEARLRCSPMKGHSHVYWYRQLPEEGLKFMVYLQKENIIDESGMPKERFSAEFPKEGPSILRIQQVVRGDSAAYFCASSATGTGNYEQYFGPGTRLTVT.

V usage is TRBV11-3 and J usage is TRBJ2-5; D is tentatively TRBD1 or TRBD2 (5 bases each). CDR3 length: 15 amino acids. V was shortened by 0 bases and J by 4 bases, with 12 bases between the two germline ends. CDR1 SGHNT and CDR2 YENEEA come from the germline V gene. The CDR3 sequence is CASSLEGTSSETQYF. For the CDR3, the DNA is TGTGCCAGCAGCTTAGAGGGGACCTCTTCAGAGACCCAGTACTTC.

This sequence joins TRBV18 and TRBJ2-1; 7 bases are shared with TRBD2. The length of the CDR3 is 14 residues. Germline assignment: CDR1 KGHSH and CDR2 LQKENI. Trimming removed 6 bases from V and 3 bases from J; junction bases left unmatched: 5. CDR3 DNA: TGTGCCAGCTCGTCGGCGGGAGACTACAATGAGCAGTTCTTC. As protein: CASSSAGDYNEQFF.

The chain links TRBV13 to TRBJ2-6, with D uncertain. Germline values: CDR1 PRHDT, CDR2 FYEKMQ (reference sequence). V dropped 3 bases and J dropped 0 bases, with 3 bases sitting between them. The CDR3 is made up of 14 amino acids. The CDR3 DNA follows: TGTGCCAGCAGCTTGGGCTCTGGGGCCAACGTCCTGACTTTC. This encodes CASSLGSGANVLTF.

This clonotype has a single count. The chain uses TRBV7-3 and TRBJ1-1; D ambiguous. Trimming shortened V by 5 bases and J by 6 bases, and 13 bases separated the two germline ends. The CDR3 has 13 residues. Germline V CDR1 and CDR2: SGHTA, FQGTGA. DNA for the CDR3: TGTGCCAGCAGCCACCACGGGCAGTCTGAAGCTTTCTTT. Translated, it gives CASSHHGQSEAFF.

CDR3: CASSPGLAPSTDTQYF. The CDR3 DNA is TGTGCCAGCTCACCAGGGCTGGCACCTAGCACAGATACGCAGTATTTT. The chain employs TRBV18 and TRBJ2-3; D not certain. Per the germline V gene, CDR1 is KGHSH and CDR2 is LQKENI. V was clipped by 2 bases and J by 0 bases, with 12 bases between them. This CDR3 is 16 amino acids long.

V and J are TRBV12-3 or TRBV12-4 and TRBJ1-1; D not resolved. The CDR3 runs 15 residues. Trimming removed 6 bases from V and 3 bases from J, with 17 bases in between. Here the CDR3 reads CASRRLQDGYTEAFF. DNA of the CDR3: TGTGCCAGCAGAAGACTCCAGGACGGGTACACTGAAGCTTTCTTT.

The chain employs TRBV28 and TRBJ2-7; a weak D match, TRBD2 (6 bases). CDR1 and CDR2 from the germline V gene are MDHEN and SYDVKM. The V end lost 3 bases, the J end lost 2 bases, and 11 bases lay between the germline ends. The CDR3 is 14 amino acids. CDR3 DNA: TGTGCCAGCAGTTTCCCCACGGGGGCCTACGAGCAGTACTTC. It yields the protein CASSFPTGAYEQYF. Together with reference TRBV28 and TRBJ2-7, the CDR3 gives the full variable domain: DVKVTQSSRYLVKRTGEKVFLECVQDMDHENMFWYRQDPGLGLRLIYFSYDVKMKEKGDIPEGYSVSREKKERFSLILESASTNQTSMYLCASSFPTGAYEQYFGPGTRLTVT.

The V call is TRBV5-1, the J call TRBJ1-2; D unclear. Germline V gene lookup returns CDR1 SGHRS and CDR2 YFSETQ. This CDR3 region has 13 residues. V was clipped by 3 bases and J by 3 bases, with 9 bases between them. CDR3 protein: CASSYGRDYGYTF. The CDR3 DNA sequence: TGCGCCAGCAGCTATGGACGGGACTATGGCTACACCTTC.

The chain recombines TRBV12-3 or TRBV12-4 with TRBJ1-2; 9 bases are a match to TRBD1. The CDR3 length is 14 residues. V was clipped by 9 bases and J by 7 bases; unmatched bases: 12. The chain's CDR3 is CASSPGTGWFGYTF. In DNA form, the CDR3 reads TGTGCCAGTAGCCCTGGGACAGGGTGGTTTGGCTACACCTTC.

This chain links TRBV11-1 with TRBJ2-1; 11 bases line up with TRBD1. Trimming removed 5 bases from V and 9 bases from J; junction bases left unmatched: 12. CDR1 is SGHAT and CDR2 is FQDESV in the germline V gene (reference sequence). The CDR3 sequence is 16 residues long. In DNA form, the CDR3 reads TGTGCCAGCAGCCCATCCGGGACAGGGGGAATCGGTGAGCAGTTCTTC. This codes for CASSPSGTGGIGEQFF.

The V and J genes are TRBV12-3 or TRBV12-4 and TRBJ2-1; 10 positions agree with TRBD2. The ends lost 5 bases at V and 0 bases at J; junction bases unmatched: 1. CDR3 size: 15 residues. The CDR3 bases are TGTGCCAGCAGTCCTAGCGGGAGCTCCTACAATGAGCAGTTCTTC. Protein sequence: CASSPSGSSYNEQFF.

V and J are TRBV5-1 and TRBJ1-4; D not certain. The V and J ends lost 4 bases and 1 base respectively, with 17 bases between them. Germline V lookup: CDR1 SGHRS, CDR2 YFSETQ. The CDR3 runs to 17 residues. The CDR3 coding sequence is TGCGCCAGCAGCGGGCAGCCAATCTCTCGAACTAATGAAAAACTGTTTTTT. Its protein product is CASSGQPISRTNEKLFF.

The chain uses TRBV28 and TRBJ1-2, with TRBD1 matching 8 bases. The junction had 10 bases not matched to a gene; V was cut back by 3 bases and J by 4 bases. Germline CDR1 MDHEN, CDR2 SYDVKM. This CDR3 spans 16 amino acids. The CDR3 region has the DNA TGTGCCAGCAGTTTGCACGGACAGGGTACATCCTATGGCTACACCTTC. This encodes CASSLHGQGTSYGYTF.

The chain joins TRBV12-3 or TRBV12-4 to TRBJ2-7; D is possibly TRBD1 (5 bases). V was shortened by 6 bases and J by 12 bases, with 15 bases between the two germline ends. The CDR3 spans 11 residues. CDR3 in DNA: TGTGCCAGCAGCTTGGGGCTAGATACGTACTTC. Translated: CASSLGLDTYF.

This sequence joins TRBV20-1 and TRBJ1-3, with a weak D call TRBD1 (5 bases). The V gene lost 0 bases and the J gene lost 3 bases, with 9 bases spanning the gap. The CDR3 sequence is 14 residues long. Germline-derived CDR1 and CDR2 are DFQATT and SNEGSKA (reference sequence). The CDR3 DNA reads as TGCAGTGCTAGAGACAGGGTATTTGGAAACACCATATATTTT. It codes for CSARDRVFGNTIYF.

The V call is TRBV28, the J call TRBJ1-2; D remains unclear. This CDR3 is 13 amino acids long. Trimming cost V 6 bases and J 2 bases, with 10 bases left between them. Germline V gene sequence: CDR1 MDHEN, CDR2 SYDVKM. The CDR3, as DNA: TGTGCCAGCAGAACGACGGGGAACTATGGCTACACCTTC. It codes for CASRTTGNYGYTF.

The CDR3 reads CASSHGGGMNEKLFF. The CDR3, as DNA: TGCGCCAGCAGCCATGGCGGGGGGATGAATGAAAAACTGTTTTTT. The chain combines TRBV4-1 with TRBJ1-4; tentative D call: TRBD1 (5 bases). The CDR3 consists of 15 residues. CDR1 is MGHRA and CDR2 is YSYEKL in the germline V gene. V was shortened by 3 bases and J by 5 bases, with 13 bases between the two germline ends.

This rearrangement joins TRBV7-8 to TRBJ2-7; 12 bases agree with TRBD2. The CDR3 extends over 15 amino acids. Germline CDR1 SGHVS, CDR2 FQNEAQ. Trimming removed 5 bases from V and 4 bases from J; junction bases left unmatched: 6. CDR3 sequence: CASSGPSGGGYEQYF. CDR3 sequence (DNA): TGTGCCAGCAGCGGACCTAGCGGGGGGGGTTACGAGCAGTACTTC.

The chain is built from TRBV5-1 and TRBJ2-3; D gene ambiguous. Per germline, CDR1 SGHRS and CDR2 YFSETQ. V was trimmed by 1 base and J by 7 bases, leaving 10 bases between them. This CDR3 region has 13 residues. The CDR3: CASSLSGANTQYF. In nucleotides, the CDR3 is TGCGCCAGCAGCTTGTCCGGTGCTAATACGCAGTATTTT.

The chain employs TRBV7-3 and TRBJ2-1; the match to TRBD2 covers 8 bases. This CDR3 is built from 16 residues. V gave up 4 bases and J gave up 3 bases; unmatched junction bases: 8. Germline V gives CDR1 SGHTA, CDR2 FQGTGA. The CDR3 nucleotides read TGTGCCAGCAGCTCCAGCGGGGGAAGCCTCTACAATGAGCAGTTCTTC. The encoded protein is CASSSSGGSLYNEQFF.

The rearrangement uses TRBV13 and TRBJ2-7, with TRBD1 matching 10 bases. The length of the CDR3 is 15 residues. The junction had 12 bases not matched to a gene; V was cut back by 7 bases and J by 6 bases. Germline CDR1 is PRHDT and CDR2 is FYEKMQ (reference sequence). CDR3: CASNRLDRGLSEQYF. CDR3 bases: TGTGCCAGCAACCGACTCGACAGGGGGCTATCCGAGCAGTACTTC.

The chain combines TRBV11-3 with TRBJ1-2; 8 nucleotides align to TRBD1. Losses at the gene ends were 4 bases for V and 8 bases for J; bases not matched to a gene: 3. This CDR3 region has 12 residues. Germline CDR1 is SGHNT and CDR2 is YENEEA. CDR3 sequence: CASSSNRGGYTF. CDR3 nucleotides: TGTGCCAGCAGCTCGAACAGGGGGGGCTACACCTTC.

This chain links TRBV5-1 with TRBJ1-2, with no clear D. The length of the CDR3 is 13 residues. CDR1 SGHRS and CDR2 YFSETQ come from the germline V gene. The V and J ends lost 4 bases and 3 bases respectively, with 10 bases between them. CDR3 amino acids: CASSAEPYYGYTF. The DNA of the CDR3 is TGCGCCAGCAGCGCTGAGCCCTACTATGGCTACACCTTC.

The V gene is TRBV4-2, the J gene TRBJ1-1; D possibly corresponds to TRBD1 (5 bases). CDR3 length: 13 amino acids. V was cut by 0 bases and J by 10 bases, with 12 bases left in between. From germline, CDR1 is LGHNA and CDR2 YNFKEQ. The CDR3 DNA sequence: TGTGCCAGCAGCCAAGATGGAACAGGTGGAGCTTTCTTT. Translated, it gives CASSQDGTGGAFF.

The V and J genes are TRBV20-1 and TRBJ2-7; 12 bases match TRBD1. The CDR3 runs 14 residues. Germline values: CDR1 DFQATT, CDR2 SNEGSKA (reference sequence). V lost 5 bases, J lost 6 bases, and 8 bases stayed unmatched. The CDR3 loop is CSAGGTGGLSEQYF. The CDR3 nucleotides are TGCAGTGCTGGAGGGACAGGGGGCCTTAGCGAGCAGTACTTC.

The V call is TRBV15, the J call TRBJ1-3, with 8 bases aligning to TRBD1. The trim removed 0 bases at V and 4 bases at J, leaving 5 bases unmatched. This CDR3 is 16 amino acids long. The germline CDR1 and CDR2 sequences are LNHNV and YYDKDF (reference sequence). DNA of the CDR3: TGTGCCACCAGCAGAGAGGGCAGGGGGCCCGGAAACACCATATATTTT. This sequence encodes CATSREGRGPGNTIYF.

The CDR3, as DNA: TGCAGCGTTCAAAGGGGTTTGGATCAGCCCCAGCATTTT. This gives the protein CSVQRGLDQPQHF. The gene calls are TRBV29-1 and TRBJ1-5; possible D gene TRBD1, 5 bases. The ends were cut back, 5 bases at V and 5 bases at J, with 13 bases in the middle. Germline V CDR1 and CDR2: SQVTM, ANQGSEA. This CDR3 comprises 13 residues.

Only one count was recorded for this clonotype. V usage is TRBV29-1 and J usage is TRBJ2-1, with 9 bases identical to TRBD2. V shed 8 bases, J shed 8 bases, and the junction held 7 bases outside the gene matches. CDR1 SQVTM and CDR2 ANQGSEA come from the germline V gene. The CDR3 has 12 residues. CDR3 sequence: CSLAGRGDEQFF. Here the CDR3 DNA reads TGCAGCCTAGCGGGACGGGGCGATGAGCAGTTCTTC.

The chain recombines TRBV11-3 with TRBJ1-2; no clear D gene. Germline CDR1 and CDR2: SGHNT and YENEEA. V lost 5 bases and J lost 0, with 7 bases in between. CDR3 length: 13 amino acids. The CDR3 reads CASSPGPNYGYTF. Here the CDR3 DNA reads TGTGCCAGCAGCCCCGGCCCTAACTATGGCTACACCTTC.